The 17 T cell receptor beta chains presented below share a single source sample, sequenced in a study of blood T cells in healthy people across ages. A second PCR of about 6 to 11 cycles used a sample-barcoded 5' primer and a J-beta primer mix. TCRdb re-called the 5' RACE reads with MiXCR, one entry per CDR3 protein. Of roughly 800,000 distinct CDR3 sequences listed, 55% to 75% are singletons. The sample comprised blood. These receptors all come from a man in his thirties or forties in good health.

Remarks on this clonotype: The junction and the germline gene differ at one end; a read error may be behind it. V usage is TRBV6-5 and J usage is TRBJ1-1; D not resolved. This CDR3 spans 13 amino acids. CDR1 and CDR2 from the germline V gene are MNHEY and SVGAGI. DNA of the CDR3: TGTGCTAGCAGCCGTACGCTAACAACTGAAGCTTTCTTT. This codes for CASSRTLTTEAFF.

This clonotype was found once. The gene calls are TRBV6-5 and TRBJ1-2; D remains unclear. The CDR3 is 19 residues long. Trimming removed 2 bases from V and 2 bases from J, with 24 bases in between. Germline assignment: CDR1 MNHEY and CDR2 SVGAGI. In DNA form, the CDR3 reads TGTGCCAGCAGTTACCAAGGACCCACCTTCTATCTGGGAAACTATGGCTACACCTTC. Its translation: CASSYQGPTFYLGNYGYTF.

This chain uses TRBV2 with TRBJ2-7; 12 bases are a match to TRBD2. The J call could be wrong; TRBJ2-5 is a better fit for the DNA end. This CDR3 spans 14 amino acids. Germline V gives CDR1 SNHLY, CDR2 FYNNEI. In DNA, the CDR3 is TGTGCCAGAAAGACTAGCGGGAGTAAGGAGACCCAGTACTTC. It is translated as CARKTSGSKETQYF.

This rearrangement joins TRBV29-1 to TRBJ1-1; maybe TRBD1 (5 bases). The CDR3 runs 13 residues. V was pared by 8 bases and J by 3 bases, with 16 bases between. In germline, CDR1 is SQVTM, CDR2 ANQGSEA. The CDR3 loop reads CSTWDVGDTEAFF. The DNA of the CDR3 is TGCAGCACCTGGGACGTGGGGGACACTGAAGCTTTCTTT.

This chain joins TRBV29-1 and TRBJ1-1; D is ambiguous. Trimming pared 5 bases from V and 0 bases from J, leaving 10 bases between. The CDR3 totals 13 residues. Germline values: CDR1 SQVTM, CDR2 ANQGSEA. The CDR3 sequence: CSVRGQMNTEAFF. CDR3 nucleotide sequence: TGCAGCGTTCGAGGTCAGATGAACACTGAAGCTTTCTTT.

The rearrangement uses TRBV20-1 and TRBJ1-1, with D possibly being TRBD1 (5 bases). V gave up 3 bases and J gave up 4 bases, with 12 bases separating them. The CDR3 covers 13 residues. Looked up from germline, CDR1 is DFQATT and CDR2 is SNEGSKA (reference sequence). The CDR3 DNA is TGCAGTGCTAGTCATCAGGGAGGCACTGAAGCTTTCTTT. Amino acid sequence: CSASHQGGTEAFF.

This clonotype was observed a few times. The genes are TRBV28 and TRBJ2-1; the match to TRBD1 covers 10 bases. This CDR3 contains 16 residues. Trimming removed 5 bases from V and 7 bases from J; junction bases left unmatched: 11. Germline loops: CDR1 MDHEN, CDR2 SYDVKM. The DNA for the CDR3 is TGTGCCAGCAGTCAAACCGGGACAGGGGCAATGAATGAGCAGTTCTTC. Its protein is CASSQTGTGAMNEQFF.

This clonotype was recorded a few times. The chain is built from TRBV2 and TRBJ2-5, with 10 bases identical to TRBD1. The CDR3 is 14 amino acids. The ends lost 4 bases at V and 5 bases at J; junction bases unmatched: 4. In germline, CDR1 is SNHLY, CDR2 FYNNEI. CDR3 loop: CASSGDRGPETQYF. Here the CDR3 DNA reads TGTGCCAGCAGTGGGGACAGGGGTCCTGAGACCCAGTACTTC.

The rearrangement links TRBV6-6 to TRBJ1-5; no reliable D call. CDR3 length equals 14 residues. Germline V gene lookup returns CDR1 MNHNY and CDR2 SVGAGI (reference sequence). V was shortened by 5 bases and J by 0 bases, with 8 bases between the two germline ends. The CDR3 DNA follows: TGTGCCAGCAGTGGACCTTCTAGCAATCAGCCCCAGCATTTT. Translation: CASSGPSSNQPQHF.

V gene TRBV20-1 combines with J gene TRBJ2-5, with unresolved D. V gave up 2 bases and J gave up 11 bases, with 21 bases separating them. CDR1 is DFQATT, CDR2 SNEGSKA, per germline (reference sequence). CDR3 length: 14 residues. CDR3: CSARRPDTYNEQYF. The CDR3 DNA reads TGCAGTGCTAGAAGGCCGGATACGTACAATGAGCAGTACTTC.

The DNA of the CDR3 is TGCAGTGCTAGGGAGAGTCGATCGTTCCACAGGGGCTCCTACGAGCAGTACTTC. As protein: CSARESRSFHRGSYEQYF. The V and J genes are TRBV20-1 and TRBJ2-7, with 7 bases that match TRBD1. V shed 3 bases and J 0 bases; nucleotides not matched to a gene: 17. CDR1 is DFQATT, CDR2 SNEGSKA, per germline (reference sequence). The CDR3 has 18 amino acids.

As to this clonotype: A clone one base away is much larger, so this may be a read error. This chain joins TRBV6-5 and TRBJ2-7; 9 positions agree with TRBD2. This CDR3 is 14 amino acids long. Unmatched junction bases numbered 5, after V lost 5 bases and J lost 3 bases. CDR1 and CDR2 from the germline V gene are MNHEY and SVGAGI. CDR3 coding DNA: TGTGCCAGCAGTGCTAGCGGGATGTTCTACGAGCAGTACTTC. Translation: CASSASGMFYEQYF.

The chain recombines TRBV30 with TRBJ1-1; TRBD1 matches at 10 bases. Germline V gene lookup returns CDR1 GTSNPN and CDR2 SVGIG (reference sequence). The CDR3 spans 12 residues. After removal of 8 bases from V and 4 bases from J, the junction contained 4 bases not matched to a gene. CDR3 DNA sequence: TGTGCCCGGGACAGGGGTACCACTGAAGCTTTCTTT. This encodes CARDRGTTEAFF.

This clonotype came up once. The chain combines TRBV5-1 with TRBJ2-5, with 7 positions matching TRBD1. The CDR3 sequence is 18 residues long. Germline CDR1 and CDR2: SGHRS and YFSETQ. Trimming removed 4 bases from V and 0 bases from J; junction bases left unmatched: 15. The CDR3 nucleotides read TGCGCCAGCAGCCCTTCGGCGAGACAGGGATTCTACCAAGAGACCCAGTACTTC. It is translated as CASSPSARQGFYQETQYF.

The CDR3 region has the DNA TGCAGTGCTGGGCTCGGACAGGCCCTGGCCAGCTACACCTTC. This sequence encodes CSAGLGQALASYTF. The chain is built from TRBV20-1 and TRBJ1-2; TRBD1 agrees at 7 bases. In germline, CDR1 is DFQATT, CDR2 SNEGSKA (reference sequence). Trimming cost V 5 bases and J 9 bases; bases outside gene matches: 15. The CDR3 has 14 residues.

Note on this clonotype: A junction end diverges from the germline sequence, so it may reflect a read error. This chain links TRBV20-1 with TRBJ1-1; D perhaps matches TRBD1 (5 bases). This CDR3 spans 16 amino acids. The V gene's germline CDR1 is DFQATT and CDR2 SNEGSKA (reference sequence). The chain's CDR3 is CSAPWAGRGSSTEAFF. The CDR3, as DNA: TGCAGTGCTCCGTGGGCCGGGCGGGGGTCGAGCACTGAGGCTTTCTTT.

This clonotype was counted only a few times. The CDR3 coding sequence is TGTGCCAGCAGCTTGGCGGCCAGCGGGGGATACAATGAGCAGTTCTTC. Translation: CASSLAASGGYNEQFF. This chain joins TRBV5-4 and TRBJ2-1; 8 nucleotides line up with TRBD2. V dropped 0 bases and J dropped 4; count of bases not matched to a gene: 6. CDR3 length equals 16 residues. Germline V gene data show CDR1 as SGHNT and CDR2 as YYREEE (reference sequence).